The source of this T cell receptor beta chain is a study of human T cells and chemical hapten exposure. J was trimmed by 6 bases and V by 6 bases; bases with no gene match: 8. Germline V gene sequence: CDR1 MNHEY, CDR2 SVGAGI. CDR3 length: 16 amino acids. Study-wide results and caveats: Expanded TCRs clustered into significantly more large CDR3 similarity groups than controls, the analysis revealed. Alopecia in all donors means immunity may differ from healthy individuals.

The table lists this clonotype with many counts. What it binds is not known. Time point specified: patch test 1, 2 weeks after DPC sensitization. Stated treatment: therapeutic diphenylcyclopropenone sensitization with weekly scalp DPC. TCRdb re-analysed the RACE reads in MiXCR, keeping a single row per CDR3 protein. This table holds 180,000 or so distinct CDR3 sequences, about 14% found once. Sample: whole blood, taken in connection with sensitization to the hapten diphenylcyclopropenone (DPC). The chain links TRBV6-5 to TRBJ2-2; 12 nucleotides align to TRBD2. The receptor was isolated from a woman in her thirties with alopecia areata. Some clones in this sample may be carry-over from other donors' samples. The CDR3 DNA is TGTGCCAGCAGGCCATCCGGGACTAGCGGGCCCGGGGAGCTGTTTTTT. This sequence encodes CASRPSGTSGPGELFF.